This entry lists 8 T cell receptor beta chains sequenced from one sample in a study of cytomegalovirus exposure and HLA in healthy donors. With 60 Vbeta and 13 Jbeta primers, the PCR was carried out. The repertoire was sequenced with immunoSEQ multiplex PCR; TCRdb's copy has only in-frame clones and lacks some. The sample includes about 160,000 clones, approximately 79% seen only once; the top ten take 0.98%. Sample: PBMCs. The source of these receptors is a woman between 50 and 59 years old in good health and CMV-seropositive.

The rearrangement uses TRBV2 and TRBJ1-2, with D tentatively TRBD1 (5 bases). CDR3 length: 15 residues. Germline CDR1 is SNHLY and CDR2 is FYNNEI. V was shortened by 6 bases and J by 10 bases, with 24 bases between the two germline ends. The CDR3 DNA reads as TGTGCCAGCAGCCGAGGAGGGTCACAGGTGCTTAACTACACCTTC. Translating it yields CASSRGGSQVLNYTF. Filled out from reference TRBV2 and TRBJ1-2, the complete variable domain reads EPEVTQTPSHQVTQMGQEVILRCVPISNHLYFYWYRQILGQKVEFLVSFYNNEISEKSEIFDDQFSVERPDGSNFTLKIRSTKLEDSAMYFCASSRGGSQVLNYTFGSGTRLTVV.

The chain links TRBV29-1 to TRBJ2-1; 12 bases agree with TRBD2. V trimming: 5 bases; J trimming: 5 bases; junction bases outside the gene matches: 4. CDR1 SQVTM and CDR2 ANQGSEA come from the germline V gene. This CDR3 comprises 14 residues. This chain's CDR3 is CSVKRTSGNNEQFF. Written as DNA, the CDR3 is TGCAGCGTTAAGAGGACTAGCGGGAACAATGAGCAGTTCTTC.

V is TRBV16 and J is TRBJ2-1, with 8 bases identical to TRBD2. The germline gives CDR1 KGHSY, CDR2 FQNENV. The CDR3 is 14 amino acids. After removal of 0 bases from V and 10 bases from J, the junction contained 5 bases not matched to a gene. The CDR3 region has the DNA TGTGCCAGCAGCCAATCTCGGGGGGGGCGAGAGCAGTTCTTC. Translating it yields CASSQSRGGREQFF.

This chain connects TRBV7-8 to TRBJ1-2, with 8 positions matching TRBD1. The CDR3 has 15 residues. The V gene end was trimmed by 2 bases and the J gene end by 4 bases; junction bases not matched to a gene: 6. The germline CDR1 and CDR2 sequences are SGHVS and FQNEAQ. CDR3 DNA: TGTGCCAGCAGCTTATCGACAGGGGCGAGCTATGGCTACACCTTC. Encoded protein: CASSLSTGASYGYTF.

This chain links TRBV19 with TRBJ1-1; 9 nucleotides align to TRBD1. The germline gives CDR1 LNHDA, CDR2 SQIVND (reference sequence). The CDR3 has 15 residues. V dropped 1 base and J dropped 2; count of bases not matched to a gene: 2. For the CDR3, the DNA is TGTGCCAGTAGTATAGGGGACAGGGTAAACACTGAAGCTTTCTTT. Protein: CASSIGDRVNTEAFF.

The J gene is TRBJ2-7, the V gene TRBV6-5, with 10 nucleotides matching TRBD1. From germline, CDR1 is MNHEY and CDR2 SVGAGI. The CDR3 has 13 amino acids. Trimming at V came to 6 bases and at J to 7 bases, leaving 6 bases not matched to a gene. CDR3 nucleotides: TGTGCCAGCAGGGACGGGGACAGGGGAGAGCAGTACTTC. Translating gives CASRDGDRGEQYF.

This clone has only one observation. The gene calls are TRBV29-1 and TRBJ1-1; D remains ambiguous. There are 13 residues in the CDR3. V lost 7 bases, J lost 0 bases, and 12 bases lay in between. Germline-derived CDR1 and CDR2 are SQVTM and ANQGSEA. CDR3 residues: CSGAFQLNTEAFF. The DNA of the CDR3 is TGCAGCGGGGCGTTCCAGCTGAACACTGAAGCTTTCTTT.

This chain joins TRBV19 and TRBJ1-2, with 9 bases matching TRBD1. Losses at the gene ends were 10 bases for V and 8 bases for J; bases not matched to a gene: 11. Germline CDR1 LNHDA, CDR2 SQIVND (reference sequence). This CDR3 has 13 residues. CDR3 sequence reads: CATDNRGLGGYTF. As DNA, the CDR3 is TGTGCCACAGATAACAGGGGGCTCGGGGGCTACACCTTC.